This note documents a single T cell receptor (beta chain) sequence. Its specificity is unknown. Unique molecular identifiers featured in each of the TCR beta cDNA libraries. TCRdb reprocessed the PCR reads with MiXCR, giving one entry per CDR3 protein. The sample includes 740,000 or so distinct CDR3 sequences, approximately 53% of them seen just once. This entry comes from a study of post-analysis software for immune sequencing data. Study-wide background: Included among the disease courses, which were recorded for the cohort, were relapsing-remitting, secondary progressive and progressive-relapsing multiple sclerosis. The study's findings and limits: Those with multiple sclerosis, the patient group, showed significantly lower normalized Chao1 diversity than controls. The five TRBV segments detected at higher frequency in patients than in controls included TRBV5-6, TRBV5-1 and TRBV20-1.

The CDR3 spans 14 residues. Germline V gene lookup returns CDR1 MNHNY and CDR2 SVGAGI (reference sequence). Trimming removed 2 bases from V and 5 bases from J, with 12 bases in between. The chain combines TRBV6-6 with TRBJ1-2, with D perhaps matching TRBD1 (5 bases). Material: blood. This TCR derives from a girl aged 5-17 years with multiple sclerosis. The CDR3 bases are TGTGCCAGCAGTTACGGTAGCGGGGGTTATGGCTACACCTTC. This translates into CASSYGSGGYGYTF.